The T cell receptor (beta chain) under discussion was sequenced for a study of cytomegalovirus exposure and HLA in healthy donors. CDR1 and CDR2 from the germline V gene are MNHGY and SVAAGI. This CDR3 comprises 17 residues. V was clipped by 7 bases and J by 1 base, with 20 bases between them. This clone turned up a few times. Use of 60 Vbeta and 13 Jbeta primers characterized the PCR. Measured with immunoSEQ multiplex PCR; TCRdb has only the in-frame clones, and not every one. The sample lists around 80,000 clones, approximately 69% occurring once. The TCR was taken from a man aged 40-55 years in good health and CMV-seropositive. The chain combines TRBV6-9 with TRBJ2-1; D may be TRBD2 (5 bases). Source material: PBMCs. CDR3 bases: TGTGCCAGCAACTCACCGGACTTTTTTAATTCCTACAATGAGCAGTTCTTC. It yields the protein CASNSPDFFNSYNEQFF.